The present TCR beta chain was sequenced within a study of CD4 T cell repertoires and nickel (dated by TCRdb to about 2020). Of note for this clonotype: The antigen it recognizes is unknown. Per-base qualities were not stored, and no clone one base away is much larger.

Library method: RT-PCR. These reads were obtained on an Illumina MiSeq. TCRdb cleaned the public reads at Q25 with fastp, built clones with MiXCR and kept in-frame beta chains. Under each unique CDR3 protein, matching rows form one entry showing the most common genes and DNA. In this sample the table shows over 350 distinct CDR3 sequences, 55% to 85% of which occur a single time. 8.2% of the sample is taken by the ten largest. The CDR3 starts with the cysteine, ends with the phenylalanine, and has 16 residues. The retained sequence is limited to the CDR3, 48 bases, with the frame set at the first base. V ends up 8 bases short and J 6 bases short, with an unmatched junction base count of 14. Based on the germline V gene (reference sequence), the CDR1 and CDR2 sequences are DFQATT and SNEGSKA.

Recombination connected TRBV20-1 to TRBJ2-1, and 12 junction bases match TRBD2. Sequencing was performed on CD4+ T cells from blood, not recorded whether cultured. The receptor comes from a human donor in a nickel allergy study, with or without nickel allergy (not recorded which). It is not recorded whether this sample comes from one donor or several. The nucleotides read TGCAGTACGGAGGCTAGCGGGGGGGCCTCGGGCAATGAGCAGTTCTTC. Its product reads: CSTEASGGASGNEQFF.